This note documents a single T cell receptor beta chain sequence. Germline V lookup: CDR1 WNHNN, CDR2 SYGVQD (reference sequence). The CDR3 is 18 residues long. V shed 8 bases, J shed 1 base, and the junction held 10 bases outside the gene matches. The data originate from a study of blood T cell repertoires in COVID-19. Across the whole study: COVID-19 samples, acute and convalescent, were from the United States, Italy and Spain.

In the authors' methods: For nucleated cells, counts were estimated from reference gene primer amplification. This table comes from immunoSEQ multiplex PCR, and its TCRdb copy is limited to in-frame clones, with some not included. D and trimming were read from the DNA, whereas the V and J calls and clone size are those reported in that table. The sample has 200,000 to 250,000 clones, 65% to 90% seen once; the top ten hold more than 2%. This receptor was identified in a woman between 65 and 79 years old with COVID-19, enrolled during active disease. J is TRBJ2-3 and V is TRBV10-1; 15 bases line up with TRBD2. Material: peripheral blood. In nucleotides, the CDR3 is TGCGCCAGCGGATATGGGACTAGCGGGGGGAGTCGCACAGATACGCAGTATTTT. Amino acids: CASGYGTSGGSRTDTQYF.